This TCR beta chain was sequenced in a study of T cell responses to AZD1222 COVID-19 vaccine. Across the whole study: Investigators merged groups given second doses at roughly 4 or roughly 12 weeks.

Concerning this clone: The antigen is undetermined.

Points from the study as a whole: Spike regions recognized by vaccine-associated CD4 TCRs spanned the protein, led by 160-218 and 743-854.

Profiling relied on immunoSEQ multiplex PCR, and the TCRdb table lists in-frame clones only, not all of them. Of 150,000 to 200,000 clones in the sample, over 85% were seen once. The sequence was obtained from an adult in good health. Material: peripheral blood, obtained on day 0 of AZD1222 vaccination.

The CDR3 region has the DNA TGTGCCAGCAGTGAGCGGGGCAGAAACAATCAGCCCCAGCATTTT. It yields the protein CASSERGRNNQPQHF. The V and J genes are TRBV6-1 and TRBJ1-5; D might be TRBD1 (5 bases). In germline, CDR1 is MNHNS, CDR2 SASEGT. The CDR3 runs 15 residues. Trimming pared 3 bases from V and 3 bases from J, leaving 12 bases between.